This T cell receptor (beta chain) was sequenced during a study of T cells in Graves' hyperthyroidism and ophthalmopathy. Findings of the study overall: Appearing also in blood were most of the thyroid clonotypes expanded above 0.001. For ophthalmopathy, model prediction preceded onset by a median about 6 months.

This clonotype has a handful of counts. Its antigen is not known. V gave up 3 bases and J gave up 8 bases; unmatched junction bases: 6. This CDR3 comprises 14 residues. CDR1 is SGHVS, CDR2 FQNEAQ, per germline. Amplification targeted TCR beta CDR3 regions from RNA transcripts. The HTBI set primed first-round TCR CDR3 RT-PCR. A single record per CDR3 protein comes from TCRdb applying MiXCR to the multiplex PCR reads. Of 500,000 to 800,000 distinct CDR3 sequences in the sample, about 14% were seen once. Under 3 months was the duration of disease in ophthalmopathy patients, who also had a Clinical Activity Score of at least 3 and a NOSPECS grade of at least 4. The source of the PBMCs was approximately 9.5 ml of fresh peripheral blood.

The chain is built from TRBV7-8 and TRBJ1-2; 10 bases fit TRBD1. This TCR was sampled from a woman between 45 and 60 years old with Graves' ophthalmopathy. The sequenced sample was blood. Here the CDR3 reads CASSFRDRGVGYTF. Here the CDR3 DNA reads TGTGCCAGCAGCTTCCGGGACAGGGGTGTCGGCTACACCTTC.